This TCR beta chain was identified during a study of OX40 agonist ivuxolimab in advanced cancers. Study-wide context: In this cohort, patients received ivuxolimab, an agonistic anti-OX40 (CD134) antibody.

The CDR3 loop spans 17 amino acids. J gave up 4 bases and V 2 bases, and 13 bases lay outside the gene matches. CDR1 is SNHLY, CDR2 FYNNEI, per germline. On this clone: The antigen is unknown.

The table came from immunoSEQ multiplex PCR; TCRdb's copy has only in-frame clones and leaves some out. The sample lists about 37,000 clones, roughly 90% seen once, with about 20% in the top ten. The study's findings and limits: On average, a greater number of expanded clones characterised CD8+ T cells relative to CD4+.

The rearrangement links TRBV2 to TRBJ2-7, with TRBD1 matching 8 bases. The TCR originated in an adult with an advanced solid tumor such as melanoma, head and neck, liver or kidney cancer. Sequences were derived from CD4+ or CD8+ T cells sorted from blood, sampled in a trial of the OX40 agonist ivuxolimab. The CDR3 DNA sequence: TGTGCCAGCAGTGAACCCGGGTCATGGCAGGGGGCATACGAGCAGTACTTC. Protein: CASSEPGSWQGAYEQYF.